These 9 T cell receptor beta chains originate from one sample sequenced in a study of CD8 T cells in Susac syndrome. When the RNA was reverse transcribed, random hexamers were used with an input of roughly 0.45 to 1 ug. MiXCR, run by TCRdb on the immunoSEQ multiplex PCR reads, gives a single entry per CDR3 protein. The table has approximately 19,000 distinct CDR3 sequences, approximately 96% seen once. Sequenced sample: CD8+ T cells from PBMCs. The receptors were gathered from a human donor in good health.

This clonotype was counted a single time. The chain joins TRBV7-8 to TRBJ2-3, with 11 nucleotides matching TRBD2. The CDR3 covers 20 residues. In germline, CDR1 is SGHVS, CDR2 FQNEAQ. Trimming took 2 bases from V and 0 from J; bases not matched to a gene: 13. The CDR3 reads CASSLTIVPGLAGSTDTQYF. In nucleotides, the CDR3 is TGTGCCAGCAGCTTAACAATAGTCCCCGGACTAGCGGGCAGCACAGATACGCAGTATTTT.

The gene calls are TRBV18 and TRBJ2-5; tentatively, D is TRBD2 (6 bases). In germline, CDR1 is KGHSH, CDR2 LQKENI. CDR3 length: 15 amino acids. V lost 6 bases, J lost 3 bases, and 17 bases lay in between. CDR3 loop: CASSPSEWGEETQYF. In nucleotides, the CDR3 is TGTGCCAGCTCCCCCTCTGAATGGGGGGAAGAGACCCAGTACTTC.

This sequence joins TRBV10-3 and TRBJ2-5; TRBD2 matches 10 bases. Trimming removed 3 bases from V and 5 bases from J; junction bases left unmatched: 9. This CDR3 contains 16 residues. Germline lookup yields CDR1 ENHRY and CDR2 SYGVKD. Here the CDR3 DNA reads TGTGCCATCAGTGATCAGCGGGAGGGCCTCCGGGAGACCCAGTACTTC. Protein product: CAISDQREGLRETQYF.

This chain uses TRBV2 with TRBJ1-5; D unresolved. Trimming stripped 3 bases from V and 1 base from J, with 13 bases between. The CDR3 extends over 16 amino acids. In germline, CDR1 is SNHLY, CDR2 FYNNEI. The CDR3 coding sequence is TGTGCCAGCAGTGATCCCGGCAGGCGGAGCAATCAGCCCCAGCATTTT. Translation: CASSDPGRRSNQPQHF. Complete variable domain (other parts from reference TRBV2 and TRBJ1-5): EPEVTQTPSHQVTQMGQEVILRCVPISNHLYFYWYRQILGQKVEFLVSFYNNEISEKSEIFDDQFSVERPDGSNFTLKIRSTKLEDSAMYFCASSDPGRRSNQPQHFGDGTRLSIL.

This clonotype was recorded only once. The chain employs TRBV28 and TRBJ2-2; 8 bases align to TRBD1. The V and J ends lost 5 bases and 1 base, in that order; junction bases with no gene match: 6. From germline, CDR1 is MDHEN and CDR2 SYDVKM. The CDR3 extends over 16 amino acids. The CDR3 loop is CASSARQGKNTGELFF. The CDR3 region has the DNA TGTGCCAGCAGTGCCCGACAGGGGAAGAACACCGGGGAGCTGTTTTTT.

This clonotype was seen just once. The V and J genes are TRBV11-2 and TRBJ2-7, with no clear D. This CDR3 is 13 amino acids long. V dropped 2 bases and J dropped 1 base, with 6 bases sitting between them. Germline loops: CDR1 SGHAT, CDR2 FQNNGV. The CDR3 DNA sequence: TGTGCCAGCAGCTTATCTGCGTCCTACGAGCAGTACTTC. Translating gives CASSLSASYEQYF.

This sequence joins TRBV3-1 and TRBJ2-4; 12 nucleotides align to TRBD1. The CDR3 length is 18 residues. The V segment lost 4 bases and the J segment 2 bases; nucleotides outside the gene matches: 9. Germline V gene lookup returns CDR1 LGHDT and CDR2 YNNKEL (reference sequence). DNA for the CDR3: TGTGCCAGCAGCCCCCGGTGGGGACAGGGGGCTCCCAAAAACATTCAGTACTTC. It codes for CASSPRWGQGAPKNIQYF.

The chain links TRBV3-1 to TRBJ2-7; a possible D gene is TRBD2 (6 bases). CDR3 length: 15 amino acids. From germline, CDR1 is LGHDT and CDR2 YNNKEL (reference sequence). The ends were cut back, 1 base at V and 3 bases at J, with 13 bases in the middle. Here the CDR3 DNA reads TGTGCCAGCAGCCAAGCCCCCGGGACTCACTACGAGCAGTACGTC. It yields the protein CASSQAPGTHYEQYV.

This sequence joins TRBV28 and TRBJ2-1, with 14 bases lining up with TRBD2. CDR1 is MDHEN, CDR2 SYDVKM, per germline. CDR3 length: 17 residues. V shed 6 bases and J 7 bases; nucleotides not matched to a gene: 11. CDR3 loop: CASRPLGTSGSGNEQFF. CDR3 in DNA: TGTGCCAGCAGACCTCTTGGGACTAGCGGGAGTGGGAATGAGCAGTTCTTC. Complete variable domain (other parts from reference TRBV28 and TRBJ2-1): DVKVTQSSRYLVKRTGEKVFLECVQDMDHENMFWYRQDPGLGLRLIYFSYDVKMKEKGDIPEGYSVSREKKERFSLILESASTNQTSMYLCASRPLGTSGSGNEQFFGPGTRLTVL.